The 3 T cell receptor beta chains given below trace back to one sample, sequenced in a study of breast tumors, draining lymph nodes, adjacent tissues. TCRdb ran MiXCR on the multiplex PCR reads and lists one entry per CDR3 protein. Here the sample spans some 150,000 distinct CDR3 sequences, approximately 20% being singletons. The lymph nodes were axillary draining lymph nodes from breast cancer patients. The sequenced sample consisted of axillary lymph node tissue. The origin of the receptors is a female donor with breast cancer. Some clones in this sample may be carry-over from other donors' samples.

This clonotype has only a few counts. V gene TRBV7-2 combines with J gene TRBJ2-4; 8 bases line up with TRBD2. This CDR3 spans 16 amino acids. Looked up from germline, CDR1 is SGHTA and CDR2 is FQGNSA. The V segment lost 6 bases and the J segment 9 bases; nucleotides outside the gene matches: 16. In DNA form, the CDR3 reads TGTGCCAGCAGGGCTCCTGGGACTAGATCTGGGGGCATTCAGTACTTC. Translating it yields CASRAPGTRSGGIQYF. The entire variable domain, with the rest obtained from reference TRBV7-2 and TRBJ2-4, is as follows: GAGVSQSPSNKVTEKGKDVELRCDPISGHTALYWYRQSLGQGLEFLIYFQGNSAPDKSGLPSDRFSAERTGGSVSTLTIQRTQQEDSAVYLCASRAPGTRSGGIQYFGAGTRLSVL.

This clonotype was detected ten times or more. This sequence joins TRBV4-1 and TRBJ2-1, with 14 bases aligning to TRBD2. The trim removed 3 bases at V and 7 bases at J, leaving 8 bases unmatched. In germline, CDR1 is MGHRA, CDR2 YSYEKL. The CDR3 covers 17 residues. CDR3 DNA: TGCGCCAGCAGCCAGAGACTAGCGGGAGGGCCGGAGAATGAGCAGTTCTTC. Amino acid sequence: CASSQRLAGGPENEQFF.

This clonotype occurred many times. The rearrangement uses TRBV20-1 and TRBJ2-7; D remains ambiguous. The CDR3 is 12 residues long. Germline V gene lookup returns CDR1 DFQATT and CDR2 SNEGSKA (reference sequence). Trimming left V 3 bases short and J 3 bases short, with 9 bases between. This CDR3 reads CSASPASYEQYF. The CDR3 DNA is TGCAGTGCTAGCCCAGCGAGCTACGAGCAGTACTTC.